One and the same sample provided the 22 T cell receptor beta chains below, sequenced in a study of CD8+CD57+ T cells in acquired aplastic anemia (dated by TCRdb to the late 2010s). Reads for this sample came from an Illumina HiSeq 2000. Genomic DNA served as template for TCR beta VDJ combination and CDR3 sequence profiling. TCRdb reprocessed the public reads (quality trimming at Q25 with fastp, clone calling with MiXCR) and kept in-frame beta chains. Entries that share a CDR3 protein sequence are merged under the most common genes and DNA. The sample table records some 170,000 distinct CDR3 sequences; 40% to 50% of these occur just once. The ten largest clonotypes hold more than 0.85% of the sample. Expansion of CD8+CD57+ cells had been shown by flow cytometry in the patients chosen for sequencing. Sequenced sample: sorted CD4+, CD8+, or CD8+CD57+ T cells (not recorded which) from PBMCs. These receptors all come from a human donor with aplastic anemia.

Details on this clonotype: One junction end disagrees with the germline gene, perhaps due to a read error. This chain links TRBV15 with TRBJ1-5; TRBD1 agrees at 8 bases. Germline V gives CDR1 LNHNV, CDR2 YYDKDF (reference sequence). CDR3 length equals 16 residues. The CDR3 here is CATSRTLDRGNQPQHF. The CDR3 DNA follows: TGTGCCACCAGCAGAACGCTTGACAGGGGCAATCAGCCCCAACATTTT.

The chain recombines TRBV7-8 with TRBJ2-6, with D unclear. Germline values: CDR1 SGHVS, CDR2 FQNEAQ. The length of the CDR3 is 14 residues. V was shortened by 3 bases and J by 4 bases, with 7 bases between the two germline ends. CDR3 nucleotide sequence: TGTGCCAGCAGCTTCCTGAAAGGGGCCAACGTCCTGACTTTC. It specifies CASSFLKGANVLTF.

This clonotype occurred many times. V gene TRBV20-1 combines with J gene TRBJ2-5; TRBD2 agrees at 8 bases. The CDR3 is 14 residues long. The junction had 6 bases not matched to a gene; V was cut back by 1 base and J by 5 bases. Germline CDR1 reads DFQATT; CDR2 reads SNEGSKA (reference sequence). The CDR3 is CSARGRGATETQYF. CDR3 sequence (DNA): TGCAGTGCTAGAGGGCGGGGGGCGACTGAGACCCAGTACTTC.

In its sample, this clonotype was seen many times. This CDR3 reads CASSPLSGGTGADTQYF. The CDR3 DNA is TGTGCCAGCAGCCCTCTCTCAGGGGGGACAGGGGCAGATACGCAGTATTTT. V and J are TRBV9 and TRBJ2-3; 10 positions match TRBD1. Germline V gives CDR1 SGDLS, CDR2 YYNGEE. This CDR3 has 17 amino acids. The V segment lost 4 bases and the J segment 4 bases; nucleotides outside the gene matches: 12.

V and J are TRBV9 and TRBJ2-1, with TRBD2 matching over 7 bases. With V trimmed by 3 bases and J by 8 bases, 5 bases remained unmatched. The germline V gene encodes CDR1 SGDLS and CDR2 YYNGEE. The CDR3 length is 13 residues. CDR3 loop: CASSGGAGDEQFF. The CDR3 DNA is TGTGCCAGCAGCGGCGGGGCGGGAGATGAGCAGTTCTTC.

The rearrangement joins TRBV20-1 to TRBJ2-7, with D perhaps TRBD2 (7 bases). In germline, CDR1 is DFQATT, CDR2 SNEGSKA (reference sequence). Deletions cut 3 bases from V and 4 bases from J, with 10 bases between. This CDR3 is 12 amino acids long. DNA for the CDR3: TGCAGTGCTAGCGGGGGGCAGTACGAGCAGTACTTC. Amino acid sequence: CSASGGQYEQYF.

This clonotype was counted many times. The rearrangement uses TRBV10-3 and TRBJ2-7, with D hard to call. Germline V gives CDR1 ENHRY, CDR2 SYGVKD. This CDR3 region has 13 residues. V dropped 3 bases and J dropped 2 bases, with 8 bases sitting between them. CDR3 sequence reads: CAISDSHTYEQYF. In DNA, the CDR3 is TGTGCCATCAGTGATAGTCATACCTACGAGCAGTACTTC.

This clonotype was detected many times. The rearrangement uses TRBV5-1 and TRBJ1-4; 9 bases are shared with TRBD1. The V segment lost 0 bases and the J segment 6 bases; nucleotides outside the gene matches: 6. Germline V gives CDR1 SGHRS, CDR2 YFSETQ. The CDR3 runs to 16 residues. The CDR3 protein is CASSLGQGVSDEKLFF. The CDR3 DNA reads TGCGCCAGCAGCTTGGGACAGGGGGTTTCGGATGAAAAACTGTTTTTT.

This clonotype was observed at least ten times. The chain has TRBV19 and TRBJ2-7; no firm D call. V lost 3 bases and J lost 0, with 18 bases in between. CDR1 is LNHDA, CDR2 SQIVND, per germline (reference sequence). The CDR3 has 17 amino acids. The chain's CDR3 is CASSIGTPADSSYEQYF. CDR3 in DNA: TGTGCCAGTAGTATCGGCACCCCGGCAGATAGCTCCTACGAGCAGTACTTC.

The rearrangement links TRBV5-1 to TRBJ2-3, with D perhaps matching TRBD2 (6 bases). The CDR3 covers 16 residues. The V end lost 2 bases, the J end lost 4 bases, and 17 bases lay between the germline ends. The germline V gene encodes CDR1 SGHRS and CDR2 YFSETQ. This CDR3 reads CASSFVPWGEADTQYF. CDR3 nucleotide sequence: TGCGCCAGCAGCTTTGTTCCGTGGGGGGAGGCAGATACGCAGTATTTT.

As to this clonotype: A read error is possible here, since a much larger clone lies one base away. The chain links TRBV5-4 to TRBJ2-2; D unclear. CDR3 length: 14 residues. V was clipped by 2 bases and J by 0 bases, with 5 bases between them. Germline CDR1 is SGHNT and CDR2 is YYREEE (reference sequence). The CDR3, as DNA: TGTGCCAGCAGCTTATTACCGAACACCGGGGAGCTGTTTTTT. The encoded protein is CASSLLPNTGELFF.

This rearrangement joins TRBV10-2 to TRBJ2-3; the D gene is possibly TRBD2 (6 bases). V was pared by 3 bases and J by 3 bases, with 13 bases between. The CDR3 consists of 15 residues. Germline CDR1 WSHSY, CDR2 SAAADI. The CDR3 coding sequence is TGCGCCAGCAGTGATTCGAGACTAGTAACAGATACGCAGTATTTT. Its protein is CASSDSRLVTDTQYF.

A few counts support this clonotype. The chain is built from TRBV7-8 and TRBJ1-6; no clear D gene. Between the trimmed V and J ends, which lost 5 bases and 9 bases, there was a span of 17 bases. CDR3 length equals 15 residues. Germline V gene lookup returns CDR1 SGHVS and CDR2 FQNEAQ. The CDR3 coding sequence is TGTGCCAGCAGCCCCAGGTCCGGACCGGGTTCACCCCTCCACTTT. This encodes CASSPRSGPGSPLHF. The full variable domain, in which reference TRBV7-8 and TRBJ1-6 provide the parts outside the CDR3, is GAGVSQSPRYKVAKRGQDVALRCDPISGHVSLFWYQQALGQGPEFLTYFQNEAQLDKSGLPSDRFFAERPEGSVSTLKIQRTQQEDSAVYLCASSPRSGPGSPLHFGNGTRLTVT.

The rearrangement uses TRBV2 and TRBJ2-7, with 10 bases identical to TRBD1. The V and J ends lost 8 bases and 7 bases, in that order; junction bases with no gene match: 2. CDR1 SNHLY and CDR2 FYNNEI come from the germline V gene. The CDR3 runs to 11 residues. This CDR3 reads CASGQGGEQYF. DNA of the CDR3: TGTGCCAGCGGACAGGGGGGTGAGCAGTACTTC. Full variable domain (missing parts from reference TRBV2 and TRBJ2-7): EPEVTQTPSHQVTQMGQEVILRCVPISNHLYFYWYRQILGQKVEFLVSFYNNEISEKSEIFDDQFSVERPDGSNFTLKIRSTKLEDSAMYFCASGQGGEQYFGPGTRLTVT.

The DNA for the CDR3 is TGTGCCAGCAACAGGGACAGGGGGTATGGCTACACCTTC. Protein product: CASNRDRGYGYTF. The J gene is TRBJ1-2, the V gene TRBV6-1; 11 nucleotides line up with TRBD1. V lost 7 bases, J lost 5 bases, and 3 bases stayed unmatched. Germline V gene lookup returns CDR1 MNHNS and CDR2 SASEGT. The CDR3 totals 13 residues.

The chain employs TRBV15 and TRBJ2-2, with 10 bases matching TRBD2. This CDR3 is 18 amino acids long. J gave up 5 bases and V 1 base, and 10 bases lay outside the gene matches. CDR1 and CDR2 from the germline V gene are LNHNV and YYDKDF (reference sequence). CDR3 in DNA: TGTGCCACCAGCAGAGGCGGGACTAGCGCCCGAAGAACCGGGGAGCTGTTTTTT. Its protein is CATSRGGTSARRTGELFF.

Concerning this clonotype: Given a much more abundant clone one base away, this may be a read error. The V gene is TRBV5-1, the J gene TRBJ2-3; 9 bases align to TRBD1. Germline values: CDR1 SGHRS, CDR2 YFSETQ. This CDR3 contains 14 residues. V lost 6 bases and J lost 2; bases outside the gene matches: 4. The CDR3 DNA follows: TGCGCCAGCACCCGGGACAGGGCCACAGATACGCAGTATTTT. Amino acid sequence: CASTRDRATDTQYF. The complete variable domain, with remaining parts taken from reference TRBV5-1 and TRBJ2-3, reads KAGVTQTPRYLIKTRGQQVTLSCSPISGHRSVSWYQQTPGQGLQFLFEYFSETQRNKGNFPGRFSGRQFSNSRSEMNVSTLELGDSALYLCASTRDRATDTQYFGPGTRLTVL.

With respect to this clonotype: A read error may account for a junction end that differs from germline. The V and J genes are TRBV24-1 and TRBJ2-1; D is unresolved. CDR1 is KGHDR and CDR2 is SFDVKD in the germline V gene. This CDR3 has 13 amino acids. Written as DNA, the CDR3 is TGCGCCACCGGTGATTCGGTGCTCAATGAGCAGTTCTTC. It encodes CATGDSVLNEQFF.

A few counts support this clonotype. V and J are TRBV24-1 and TRBJ2-1; D is undetermined. The ends were cut back, 3 bases at V and 0 bases at J, with 11 bases in the middle. Germline assignment: CDR1 KGHDR and CDR2 SFDVKD. The length of the CDR3 is 16 residues. CDR3 loop: CATSDPDGSSYNEQFF. CDR3 bases: TGTGCCACCAGTGATCCAGACGGTAGCTCCTACAATGAGCAGTTCTTC.

On this clonotype: Relative to the germline gene, one junction end is altered; a read error may explain this. V usage is TRBV2 and J usage is TRBJ2-7, with 11 positions matching TRBD1. In germline, CDR1 is SNHLY, CDR2 FYNNEI. CDR3 length equals 17 residues. Written as DNA, the CDR3 is TGTGCCAGCAGTGAAGTGGTTGAGTGGACAGGGGGCTGGGAGCAGTGCTTC. The encoded protein is CASSEVVEWTGGWEQCF.

The chain carries TRBV19 and TRBJ1-6, with D hard to call. This CDR3 spans 15 amino acids. V was shortened by 5 bases and J by 7 bases, with 15 bases between the two germline ends. Germline loops: CDR1 LNHDA, CDR2 SQIVND (reference sequence). The CDR3 sequence is CASSSSSGRNSPLHF. CDR3 coding DNA: TGTGCCAGTAGTTCATCCTCCGGGCGCAATTCACCCCTCCACTTT.

This clonotype was recorded once. This chain connects TRBV7-6 to TRBJ2-7, with D perhaps given as TRBD1 or TRBD2 (5 bases each). This CDR3 comprises 13 residues. V lost 1 base and J 3 bases, leaving 7 bases between the germline ends. Germline lookup yields CDR1 SGHVS and CDR2 FNYEAQ. The CDR3, as DNA: TGTGCCAGCAGCTTAGGGGACCGCTACGAGCAGTACTTC. This codes for CASSLGDRYEQYF.